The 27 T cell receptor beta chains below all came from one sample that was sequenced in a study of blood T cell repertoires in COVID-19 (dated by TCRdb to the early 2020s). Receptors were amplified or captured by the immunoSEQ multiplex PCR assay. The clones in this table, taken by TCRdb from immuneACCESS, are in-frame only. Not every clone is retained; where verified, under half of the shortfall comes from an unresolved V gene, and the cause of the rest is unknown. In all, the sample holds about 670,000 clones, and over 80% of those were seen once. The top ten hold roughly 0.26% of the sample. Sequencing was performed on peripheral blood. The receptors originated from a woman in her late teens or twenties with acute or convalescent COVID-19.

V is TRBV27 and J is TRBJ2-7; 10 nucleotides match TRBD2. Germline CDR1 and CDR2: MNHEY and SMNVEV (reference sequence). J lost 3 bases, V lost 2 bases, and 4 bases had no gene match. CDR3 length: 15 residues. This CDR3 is CASSLGSGGYYEQYF. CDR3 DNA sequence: TGTGCCAGCAGTTTAGGTAGCGGGGGGTACTACGAGCAGTACTTC.

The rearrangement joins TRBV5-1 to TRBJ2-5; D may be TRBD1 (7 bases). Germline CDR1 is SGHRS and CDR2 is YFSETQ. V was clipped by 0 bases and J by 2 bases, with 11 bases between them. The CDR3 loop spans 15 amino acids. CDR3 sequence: CASSLAGGQQETQYF. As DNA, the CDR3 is TGCGCCAGCAGCTTGGCCGGGGGACAGCAAGAGACCCAGTACTTC.

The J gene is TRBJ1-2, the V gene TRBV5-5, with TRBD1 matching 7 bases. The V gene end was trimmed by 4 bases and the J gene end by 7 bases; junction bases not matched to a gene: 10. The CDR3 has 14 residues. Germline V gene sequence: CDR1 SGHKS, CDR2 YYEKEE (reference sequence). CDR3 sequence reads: CASSITLQGSGYTF. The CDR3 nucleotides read TGTGCCAGCAGCATAACACTACAGGGGTCTGGCTACACCTTC.

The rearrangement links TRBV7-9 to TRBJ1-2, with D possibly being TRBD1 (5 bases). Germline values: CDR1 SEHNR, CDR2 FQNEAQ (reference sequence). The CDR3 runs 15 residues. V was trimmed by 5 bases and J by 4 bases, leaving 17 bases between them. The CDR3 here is CASSDPVTGGYGYTF. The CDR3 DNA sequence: TGTGCCAGCAGCGATCCGGTCACCGGGGGCTATGGCTACACCTTC. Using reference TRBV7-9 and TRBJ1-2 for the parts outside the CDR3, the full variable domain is DTGVSQNPRHKITKRGQNVTFRCDPISEHNRLYWYRQTLGQGPEFLTYFQNEAQLEKSRLLSDRFSAERPKGSFSTLEIQRTEQGDSAMYLCASSDPVTGGYGYTFGSGTRLTVV.

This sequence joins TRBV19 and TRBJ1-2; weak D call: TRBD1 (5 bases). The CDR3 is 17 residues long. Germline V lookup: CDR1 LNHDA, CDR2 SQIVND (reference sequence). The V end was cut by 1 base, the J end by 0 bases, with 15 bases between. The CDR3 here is CASSIVWKAGTNYGYTF. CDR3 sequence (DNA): TGTGCCAGTAGTATAGTATGGAAGGCAGGGACTAACTATGGCTACACCTTC.

In nucleotides, the CDR3 is TGTGCCAGCAGTTACTCGAGTTTCCCGGGGGGCCTCCTATACGAGCAGTACTTC. Residues: CASSYSSFPGGLLYEQYF. The V and J genes are TRBV6-2 or TRBV6-3 and TRBJ2-7; TRBD2 is a possible D gene (7 bases). CDR3 length: 18 residues. Trimming shortened V by 0 bases and J by 4 bases, and 22 bases separated the two germline ends. The germline V gene has CDR1 MNHEY and CDR2 SVGEGT.

This CDR3 reads CASSPPNSPQGNTEAFF. CDR3 sequence (DNA): TGTGCCAGCTCACCCCCAAATAGCCCACAGGGGAACACTGAAGCTTTCTTT. The V gene is TRBV18, the J gene TRBJ1-1; a possible D gene is TRBD1 (6 bases). Germline CDR1 reads KGHSH; CDR2 reads LQKENI. The CDR3 has 17 residues. V was trimmed by 3 bases and J by 1 base, leaving 18 bases between them.

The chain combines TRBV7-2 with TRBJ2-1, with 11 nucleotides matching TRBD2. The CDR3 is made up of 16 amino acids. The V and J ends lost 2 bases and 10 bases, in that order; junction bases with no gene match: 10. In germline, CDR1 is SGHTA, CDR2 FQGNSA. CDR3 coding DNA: TGTGCCAGCAGCTTAAGGGCTAGCGGGGGGCTAAGGGAGCAGTTCTTC. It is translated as CASSLRASGGLREQFF.

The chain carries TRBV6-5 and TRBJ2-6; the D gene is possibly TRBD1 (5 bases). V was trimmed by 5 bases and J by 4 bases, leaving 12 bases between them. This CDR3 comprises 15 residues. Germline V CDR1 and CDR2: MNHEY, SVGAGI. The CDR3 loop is CASSLQGTGANVLTF. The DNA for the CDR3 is TGTGCCAGCAGTCTTCAGGGAACCGGGGCCAACGTCCTGACTTTC.

CDR3 loop: CASSARTGQTGELFF. The CDR3 DNA reads as TGTGCCAGCAGCGCACGGACAGGGCAAACCGGGGAGCTGTTTTTT. V gene TRBV9 combines with J gene TRBJ2-2; 8 positions match TRBD1. The CDR3 runs 15 residues. V shed 3 bases and J 5 bases; nucleotides not matched to a gene: 6. Germline V lookup: CDR1 SGDLS, CDR2 YYNGEE.

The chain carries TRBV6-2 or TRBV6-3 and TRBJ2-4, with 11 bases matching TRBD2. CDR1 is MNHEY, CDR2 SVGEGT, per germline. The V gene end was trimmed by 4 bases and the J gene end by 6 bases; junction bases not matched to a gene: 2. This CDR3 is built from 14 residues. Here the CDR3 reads CASSSLAGGNIQYF. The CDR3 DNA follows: TGTGCCAGCAGTTCCCTAGCGGGAGGAAACATTCAGTACTTC.

The CDR3 DNA sequence: TGCGCCAGCAGCCAGTTTTGGGCACAATCTAACTATGGCTACACCTTC. Translating it yields CASSQFWAQSNYGYTF. The genes are TRBV4-1 and TRBJ1-2; D uncertain. Looked up from germline, CDR1 is MGHRA and CDR2 is YSYEKL. V dropped 3 bases and J dropped 0 bases, with 14 bases sitting between them. This CDR3 has 16 residues.

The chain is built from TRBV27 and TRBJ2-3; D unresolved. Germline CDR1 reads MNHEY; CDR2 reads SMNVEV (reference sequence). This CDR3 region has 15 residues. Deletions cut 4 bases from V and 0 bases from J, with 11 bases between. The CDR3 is CASSSLGASTDTQYF. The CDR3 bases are TGTGCCAGCAGTTCCCTCGGAGCTAGCACAGATACGCAGTATTTT.

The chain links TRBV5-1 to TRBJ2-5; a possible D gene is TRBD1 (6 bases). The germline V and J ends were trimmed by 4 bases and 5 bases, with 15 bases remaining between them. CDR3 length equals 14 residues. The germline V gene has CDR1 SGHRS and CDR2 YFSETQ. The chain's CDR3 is CASSATGYGETQYF. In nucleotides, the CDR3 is TGCGCCAGCAGCGCTACAGGGTACGGTGAGACCCAGTACTTC.

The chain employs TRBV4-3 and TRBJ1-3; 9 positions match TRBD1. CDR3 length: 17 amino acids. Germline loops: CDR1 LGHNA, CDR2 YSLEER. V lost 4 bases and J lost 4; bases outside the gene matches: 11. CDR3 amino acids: CASSPYTGGSLGNTIYF. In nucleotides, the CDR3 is TGCGCCAGCAGCCCTTATACAGGGGGCTCACTAGGAAACACCATATATTTT.

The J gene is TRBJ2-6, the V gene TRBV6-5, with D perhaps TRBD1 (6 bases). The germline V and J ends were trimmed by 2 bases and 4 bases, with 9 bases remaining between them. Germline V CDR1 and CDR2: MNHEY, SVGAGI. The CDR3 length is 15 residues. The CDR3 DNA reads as TGTGCCAGCAGTTACCAGGGGTTCGGGGCCAACGTCCTGACTTTC. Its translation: CASSYQGFGANVLTF.

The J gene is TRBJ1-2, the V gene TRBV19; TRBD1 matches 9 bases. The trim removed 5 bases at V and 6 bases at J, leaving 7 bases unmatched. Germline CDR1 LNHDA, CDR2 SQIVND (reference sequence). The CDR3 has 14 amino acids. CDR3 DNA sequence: TGTGCCAGTAGTGCCCGGACAGGGGAGAATGGCTACACCTTC. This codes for CASSARTGENGYTF.

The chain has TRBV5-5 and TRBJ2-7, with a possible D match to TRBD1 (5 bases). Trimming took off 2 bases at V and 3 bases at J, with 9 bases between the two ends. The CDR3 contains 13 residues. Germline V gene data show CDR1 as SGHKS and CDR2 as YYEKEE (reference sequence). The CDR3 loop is CASSLGVSYEQYF. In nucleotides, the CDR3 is TGTGCCAGCAGCTTAGGGGTGAGCTACGAGCAGTACTTC.

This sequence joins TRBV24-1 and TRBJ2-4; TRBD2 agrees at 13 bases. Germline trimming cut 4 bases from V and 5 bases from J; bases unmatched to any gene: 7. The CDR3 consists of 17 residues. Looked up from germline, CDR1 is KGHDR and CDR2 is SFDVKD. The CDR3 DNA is TGTGCCACCAGTGAGGCGAGGACTAGCGGGGGAGAAAACATTCAGTACTTC. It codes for CATSEARTSGGENIQYF.

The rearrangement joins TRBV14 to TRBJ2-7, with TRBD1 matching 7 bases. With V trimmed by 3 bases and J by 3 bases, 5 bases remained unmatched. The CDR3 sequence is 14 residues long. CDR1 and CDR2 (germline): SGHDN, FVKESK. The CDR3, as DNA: TGTGCCAGCAGCCATGAAACAGGGGTCTACGAGCAGTACTTC. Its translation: CASSHETGVYEQYF.

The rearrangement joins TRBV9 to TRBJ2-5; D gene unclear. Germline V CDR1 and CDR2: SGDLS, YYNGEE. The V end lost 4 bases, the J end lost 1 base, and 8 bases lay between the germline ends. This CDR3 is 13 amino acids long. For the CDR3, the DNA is TGTGCCAGCAGCCCTGACACCCAAGAGACCCAGTACTTC. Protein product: CASSPDTQETQYF.

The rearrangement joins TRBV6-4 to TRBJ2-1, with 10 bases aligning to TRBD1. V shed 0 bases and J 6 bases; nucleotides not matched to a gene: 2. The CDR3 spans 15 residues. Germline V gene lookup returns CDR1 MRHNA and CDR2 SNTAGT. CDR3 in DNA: TGTGCCAGCAGTGACTCTGGACAGGGGGGCAATGAGCAGTTCTTC. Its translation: CASSDSGQGGNEQFF.

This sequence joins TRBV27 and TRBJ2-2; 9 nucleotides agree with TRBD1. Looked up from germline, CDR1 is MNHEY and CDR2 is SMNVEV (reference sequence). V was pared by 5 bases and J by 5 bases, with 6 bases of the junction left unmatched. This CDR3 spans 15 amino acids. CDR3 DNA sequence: TGTGCCAGCAGTCACAAGACAGGGGGGACCGGGGAGCTGTTTTTT. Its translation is CASSHKTGGTGELFF.

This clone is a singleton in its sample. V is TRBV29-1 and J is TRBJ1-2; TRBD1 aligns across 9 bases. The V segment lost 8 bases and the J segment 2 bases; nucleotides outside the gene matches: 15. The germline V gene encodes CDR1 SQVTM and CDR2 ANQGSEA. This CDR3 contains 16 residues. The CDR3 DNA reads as TGCAGCCTTAAAAACGAGACAGGGGGGTCGAACTATGGCTACACCTTC. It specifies CSLKNETGGSNYGYTF.

In DNA form, the CDR3 reads TGTGCCAGCAGCCAAGAAACAGGGGGCAATCAGCCCCAGCATTTT. Translated: CASSQETGGNQPQHF. The rearrangement joins TRBV3-1 (or the pseudogene TRBV3-2) to TRBJ1-5; the match to TRBD1 covers 7 bases. The CDR3 has 15 amino acids. The ends lost 0 bases at V and 2 bases at J; junction bases unmatched: 1. Germline CDR1 is LGHDT and CDR2 is YNNKEL (reference sequence).

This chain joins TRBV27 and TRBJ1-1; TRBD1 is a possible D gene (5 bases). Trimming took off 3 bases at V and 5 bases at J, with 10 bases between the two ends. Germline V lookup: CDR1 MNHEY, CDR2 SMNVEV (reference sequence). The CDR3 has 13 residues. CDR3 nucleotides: TGTGCCAGCAGTTTCGAAGGGGCAACTGAAGCTTTCTTT. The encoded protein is CASSFEGATEAFF.

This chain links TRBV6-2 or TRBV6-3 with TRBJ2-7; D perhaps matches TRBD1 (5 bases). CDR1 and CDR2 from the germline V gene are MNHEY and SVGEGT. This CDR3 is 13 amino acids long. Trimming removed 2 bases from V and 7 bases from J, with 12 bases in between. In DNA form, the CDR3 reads TGTGCCAGCAGTTACGTCCAGGGTCAAGAGCAGTACTTC. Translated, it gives CASSYVQGQEQYF.